The rows below give T cell receptor beta chains drawn from one sample of a study of blood T cell repertoires in COVID-19. Clones were sequenced by immunoSEQ multiplex PCR, and TCRdb holds only the in-frame ones, with some missing. The sample lists around 140,000 clones; about 80% were seen once. The sequenced sample was peripheral blood. The receptors come from an older man who had recovered from COVID-19. CDR3s include the opening cysteine and the closing phenylalanine or tryptophan. Each record gives: J gene, clone size, V gene, D gene, CDR3 DNA, CDR3 protein. The D gene is left open where the match is weak. The size field is filled for only some rows; it gives once, few, many or a size class.

TRBJ2-7,NA,TRBV29-1,TRBD1,TGCAGCGTGGGGACAGCGTCCACTTCCGAGCAGTACTTC,CSVGTASTSEQYF
TRBJ2-6,NA,TRBV27,NA,TGTGCCAGCAGTTCAGGAGGGACTGGGGCCAACGTCCTGACTTTC,CASSSGGTGANVLTF
TRBJ2-1,NA,TRBV7-2,NA,TGTGCCAGCAGGGACTTCTCCTACAATGAGCAGTTCTTC,CASRDFSYNEQFF
TRBJ2-3,NA,TRBV3-1/TRBV3-2,TRBD2,TGTGCCAGCAGCCACCCCCGCGGGGGGAGTAGCGGGAGACGCACAGATACGCAGTATTTT,CASSHPRGGSSGRRTDTQYF
TRBJ2-5,NA,TRBV19,TRBD2,TGTGCCAGTAGTATAGGGGGACTAGCGGTCCAAGAGACCCAGTACTTC,CASSIGGLAVQETQYF
TRBJ2-5,NA,TRBV12-5,TRBD1,TGTGCTAGTGCCCGAAGGACAGGGGGAACCCAAGAGACCCAGTACTTC,CASARRTGGTQETQYF
TRBJ2-1,few,TRBV19,TRBD2,TGTGCCAGTAGTAGAGCTAGCGGGACCATTGAGCAGTTCTTC,CASSRASGTIEQFF
TRBJ2-5,NA,TRBV5-4,NA,TGTGCCAGCAGCTTGGCCGGGACTCCAGAGACCCAGTACTTC,CASSLAGTPETQYF
TRBJ1-3,NA,TRBV5-5,NA,TGTGCCAGCAGCCGGCAACAGGGTTCTGGAAACACCATATATTTT,CASSRQQGSGNTIYF
TRBJ1-5,NA,TRBV7-2,NA,TGTGCCAGCAGCTTAGCAGGGAGCGCAGGACAGCCCCAGCATTTT,CASSLAGSAGQPQHF
TRBJ2-1,NA,TRBV4-1,NA,TGCGCCAGCAGCCCACTCAAAAGGGGAAGTGAGCAGTTCTTC,CASSPLKRGSEQFF
TRBJ2-5,NA,TRBV14,TRBD2,TGTGCCAGCAGCCGACTAGCGGGAGCTTGGGAGACCCAGTACTTC,CASSRLAGAWETQYF
TRBJ1-2,NA,TRBV6-5,NA,TGTGCCAGCAGTTACTCCGGGGGGCGCGGCTATGGCTACACCTTC,CASSYSGGRGYGYTF